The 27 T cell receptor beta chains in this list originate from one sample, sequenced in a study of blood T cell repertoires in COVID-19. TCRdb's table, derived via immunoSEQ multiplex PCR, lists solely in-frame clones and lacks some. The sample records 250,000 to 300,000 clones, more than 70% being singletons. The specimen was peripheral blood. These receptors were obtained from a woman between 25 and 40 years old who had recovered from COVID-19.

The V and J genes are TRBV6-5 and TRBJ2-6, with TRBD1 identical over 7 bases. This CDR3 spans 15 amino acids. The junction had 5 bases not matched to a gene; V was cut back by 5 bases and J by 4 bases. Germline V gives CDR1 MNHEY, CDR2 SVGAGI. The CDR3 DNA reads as TGTGCCAGCAGTCAGGGGGATGCGGGGGCCAACGTCCTGACTTTC. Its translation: CASSQGDAGANVLTF.

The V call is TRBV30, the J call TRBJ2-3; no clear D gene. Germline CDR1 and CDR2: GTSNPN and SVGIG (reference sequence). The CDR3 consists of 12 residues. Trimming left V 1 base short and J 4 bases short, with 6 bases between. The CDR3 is CAWSGLPDTQYF. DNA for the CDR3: TGTGCCTGGAGTGGACTGCCAGATACGCAGTATTTT.

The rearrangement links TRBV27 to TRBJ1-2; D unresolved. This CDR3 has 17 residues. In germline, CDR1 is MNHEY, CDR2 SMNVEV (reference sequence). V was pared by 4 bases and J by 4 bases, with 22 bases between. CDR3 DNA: TGTGCCAGCAGTTCCTTCCATAACATGCGGGTGAGCTATGGCTACACCTTC. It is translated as CASSSFHNMRVSYGYTF.

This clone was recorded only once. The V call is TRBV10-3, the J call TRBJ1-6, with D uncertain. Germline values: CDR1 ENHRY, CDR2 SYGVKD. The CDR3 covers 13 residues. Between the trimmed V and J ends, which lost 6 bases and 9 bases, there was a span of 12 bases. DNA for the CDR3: TGTGCCATCAGCTCCACTCACAGTTCACCCCTCCACTTT. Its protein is CAISSTHSSPLHF.

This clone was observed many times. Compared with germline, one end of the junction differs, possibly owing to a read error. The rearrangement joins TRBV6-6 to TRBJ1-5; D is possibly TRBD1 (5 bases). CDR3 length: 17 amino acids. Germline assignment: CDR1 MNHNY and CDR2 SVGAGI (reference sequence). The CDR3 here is CASSRTGGTGMDQPQHF. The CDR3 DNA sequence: TGTGCCAGCAGTCGTACGGGCGGGACGGGTATGGATCAACCCCAGCATTTT.

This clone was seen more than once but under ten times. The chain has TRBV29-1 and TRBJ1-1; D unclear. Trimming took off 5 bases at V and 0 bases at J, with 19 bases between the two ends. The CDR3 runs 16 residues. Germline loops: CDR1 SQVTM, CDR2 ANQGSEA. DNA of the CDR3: TGCAGCGTTTTCCTCGTTTTTGGCCGCATGAACACTGAAGCTTTCTTT. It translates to CSVFLVFGRMNTEAFF.

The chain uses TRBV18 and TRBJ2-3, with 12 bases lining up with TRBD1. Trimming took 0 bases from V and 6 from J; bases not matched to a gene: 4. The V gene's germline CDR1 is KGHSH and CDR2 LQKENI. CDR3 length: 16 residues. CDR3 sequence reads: CASSPPGQGAGDTQYF. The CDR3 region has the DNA TGTGCCAGCTCACCACCGGGACAGGGGGCAGGGGATACGCAGTATTTT. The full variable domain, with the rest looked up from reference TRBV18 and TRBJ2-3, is NAGVMQNPRHLVRRRGQEARLRCSPMKGHSHVYWYRQLPEEGLKFMVYLQKENIIDESGMPKERFSAEFPKEGPSILRIQQVVRGDSAAYFCASSPPGQGAGDTQYFGPGTRLTVL.

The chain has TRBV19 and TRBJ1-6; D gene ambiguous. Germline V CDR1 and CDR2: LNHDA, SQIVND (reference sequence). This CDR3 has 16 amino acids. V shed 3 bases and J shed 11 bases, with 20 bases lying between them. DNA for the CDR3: TGTGCCAGTAGTATTCAGAGCAGGCAATGGGCGCCACCCCTCCACTTT. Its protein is CASSIQSRQWAPPLHF.

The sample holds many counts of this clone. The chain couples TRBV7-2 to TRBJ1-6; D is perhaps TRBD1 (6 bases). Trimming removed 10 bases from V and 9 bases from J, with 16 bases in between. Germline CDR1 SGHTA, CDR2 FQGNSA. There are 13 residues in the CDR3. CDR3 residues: CAIWDKLGSPLHF. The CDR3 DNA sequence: TGTGCCATATGGGACAAACTCGGTTCACCCCTCCACTTT.

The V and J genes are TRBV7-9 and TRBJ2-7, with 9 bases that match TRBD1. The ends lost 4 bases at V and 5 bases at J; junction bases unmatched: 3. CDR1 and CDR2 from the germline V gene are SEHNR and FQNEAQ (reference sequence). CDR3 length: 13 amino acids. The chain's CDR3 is CASSWDRDHEQYF. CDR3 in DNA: TGTGCCAGCAGCTGGGACAGGGACCACGAGCAGTACTTC.

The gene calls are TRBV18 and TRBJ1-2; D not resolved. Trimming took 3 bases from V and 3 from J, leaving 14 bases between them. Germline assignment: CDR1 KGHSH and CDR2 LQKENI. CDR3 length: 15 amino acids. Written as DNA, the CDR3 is TGTGCCAGCTCACCCACCAGCGCCGGGGACTATGGCTACACCTTC. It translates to CASSPTSAGDYGYTF.

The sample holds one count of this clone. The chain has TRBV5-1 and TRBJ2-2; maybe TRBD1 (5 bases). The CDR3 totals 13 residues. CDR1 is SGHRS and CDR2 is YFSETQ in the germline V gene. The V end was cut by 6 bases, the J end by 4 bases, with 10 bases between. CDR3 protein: CASTIQGTGELFF. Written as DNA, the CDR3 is TGCGCCAGCACAATTCAGGGCACCGGGGAGCTGTTTTTT. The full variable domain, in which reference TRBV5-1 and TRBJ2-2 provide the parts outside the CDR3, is KAGVTQTPRYLIKTRGQQVTLSCSPISGHRSVSWYQQTPGQGLQFLFEYFSETQRNKGNFPGRFSGRQFSNSRSEMNVSTLELGDSALYLCASTIQGTGELFFGEGSRLTVL.

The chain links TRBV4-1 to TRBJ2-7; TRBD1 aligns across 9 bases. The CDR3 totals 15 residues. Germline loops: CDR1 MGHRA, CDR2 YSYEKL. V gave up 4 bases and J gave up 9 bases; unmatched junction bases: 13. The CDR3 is CASSLTQGARSRQYF. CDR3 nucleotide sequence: TGCGCCAGCAGCCTGACACAGGGGGCCAGGAGCAGGCAGTACTTC.

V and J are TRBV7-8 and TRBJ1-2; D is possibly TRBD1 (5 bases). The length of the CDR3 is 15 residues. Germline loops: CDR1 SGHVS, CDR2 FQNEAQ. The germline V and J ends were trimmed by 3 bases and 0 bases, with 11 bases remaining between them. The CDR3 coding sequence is TGTGCCAGCAGCTTGTGGGAGGGGACTAACTATGGCTACACCTTC. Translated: CASSLWEGTNYGYTF.

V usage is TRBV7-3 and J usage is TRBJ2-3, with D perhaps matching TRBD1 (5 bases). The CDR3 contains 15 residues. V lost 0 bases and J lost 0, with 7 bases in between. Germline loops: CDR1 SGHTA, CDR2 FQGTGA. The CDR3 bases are TGTGCCAGCAGCTTAACGGGGCTTAGCACAGATACGCAGTATTTT. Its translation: CASSLTGLSTDTQYF.

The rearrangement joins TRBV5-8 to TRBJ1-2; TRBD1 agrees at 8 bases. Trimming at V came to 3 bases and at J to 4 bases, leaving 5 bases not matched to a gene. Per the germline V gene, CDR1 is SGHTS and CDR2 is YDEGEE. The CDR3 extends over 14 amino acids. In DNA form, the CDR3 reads TGTGCCAGCAGCTATCGGGACAGGAGCTATGGCTACACCTTC. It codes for CASSYRDRSYGYTF.

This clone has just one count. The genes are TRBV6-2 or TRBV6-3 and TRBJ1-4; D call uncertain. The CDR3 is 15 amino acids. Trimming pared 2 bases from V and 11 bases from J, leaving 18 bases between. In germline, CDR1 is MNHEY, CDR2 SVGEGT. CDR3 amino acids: CASSYPAASSSKLFF. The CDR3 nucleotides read TGTGCCAGCAGTTACCCCGCGGCAAGTTCGTCCAAACTGTTTTTT.

CDR3 residues: CASSPGAVQPQHF. The CDR3 coding sequence is TGTGCCAGCAGTCCTGGGGCCGTACAGCCCCAGCATTTT. V usage is TRBV2 and J usage is TRBJ1-5; TRBD1 might be the D (5 bases). The CDR3 runs 13 residues. The germline V and J ends were trimmed by 5 bases and 7 bases, with 12 bases remaining between them. The germline V gene has CDR1 SNHLY and CDR2 FYNNEI.

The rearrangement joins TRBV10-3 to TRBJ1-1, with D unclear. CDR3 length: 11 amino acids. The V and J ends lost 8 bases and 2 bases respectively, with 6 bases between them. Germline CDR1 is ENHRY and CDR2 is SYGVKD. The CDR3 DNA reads TGTGCCATCCAGGATAACACTGAAGCTTTCTTT. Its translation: CAIQDNTEAFF.

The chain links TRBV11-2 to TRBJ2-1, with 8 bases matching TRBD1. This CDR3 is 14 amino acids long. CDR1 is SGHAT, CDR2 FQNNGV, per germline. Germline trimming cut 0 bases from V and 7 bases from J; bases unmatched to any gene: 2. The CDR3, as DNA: TGTGCCAGCAGCTTAGACAGGGGGCAAAATGAGCAGTTCTTC. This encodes CASSLDRGQNEQFF.

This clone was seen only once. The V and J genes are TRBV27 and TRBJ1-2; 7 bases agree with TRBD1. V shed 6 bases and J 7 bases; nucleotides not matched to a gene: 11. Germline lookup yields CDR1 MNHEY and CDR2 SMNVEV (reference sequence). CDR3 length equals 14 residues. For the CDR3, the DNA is TGTGCCAGCAGGCCGACAGGGCCAAGGGGTGGCTACACCTTC. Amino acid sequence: CASRPTGPRGGYTF.

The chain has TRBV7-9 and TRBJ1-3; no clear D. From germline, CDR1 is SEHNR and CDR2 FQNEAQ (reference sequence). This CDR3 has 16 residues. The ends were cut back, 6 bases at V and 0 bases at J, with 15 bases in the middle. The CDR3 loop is CASRGETGSSGNTIYF. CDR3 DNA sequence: TGTGCCAGCAGGGGTGAGACGGGAAGCTCTGGAAACACCATATATTTT.

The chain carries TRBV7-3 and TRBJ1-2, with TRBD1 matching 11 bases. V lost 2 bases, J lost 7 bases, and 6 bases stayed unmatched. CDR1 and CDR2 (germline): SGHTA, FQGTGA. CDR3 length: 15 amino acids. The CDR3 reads CASSLLGQGAGGYTF. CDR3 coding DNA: TGTGCCAGCAGCTTATTAGGACAGGGGGCTGGTGGCTACACCTTC.

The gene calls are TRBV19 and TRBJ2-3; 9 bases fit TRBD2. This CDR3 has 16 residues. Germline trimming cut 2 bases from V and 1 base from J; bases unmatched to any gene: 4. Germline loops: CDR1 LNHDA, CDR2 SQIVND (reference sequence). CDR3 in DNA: TGTGCCAGTAGTATAACGGCTAGCGGGGGCACAGATACGCAGTATTTT. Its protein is CASSITASGGTDTQYF.

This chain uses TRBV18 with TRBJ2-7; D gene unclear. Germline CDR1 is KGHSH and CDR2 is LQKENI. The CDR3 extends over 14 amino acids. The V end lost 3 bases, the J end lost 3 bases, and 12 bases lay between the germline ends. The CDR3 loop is CASSPRGVGYEQYF. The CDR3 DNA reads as TGTGCCAGCTCACCCCGAGGAGTAGGCTACGAGCAGTACTTC.

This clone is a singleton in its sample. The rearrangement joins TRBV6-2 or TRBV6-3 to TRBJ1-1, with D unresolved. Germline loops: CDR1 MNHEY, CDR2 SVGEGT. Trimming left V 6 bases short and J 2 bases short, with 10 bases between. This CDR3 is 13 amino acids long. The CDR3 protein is CASSRRENTEAFF. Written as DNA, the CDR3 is TGTGCCAGCAGCCGGAGGGAAAACACTGAAGCTTTCTTT.

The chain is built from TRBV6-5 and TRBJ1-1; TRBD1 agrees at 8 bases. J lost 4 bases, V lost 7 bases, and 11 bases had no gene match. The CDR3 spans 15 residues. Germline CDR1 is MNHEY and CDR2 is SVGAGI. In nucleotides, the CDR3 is TGTGCCAGCATAAAACTGACAGGGGTGGGCACTGAAGCTTTCTTT. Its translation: CASIKLTGVGTEAFF.